Each of the 25 T cell receptor beta chains below was sequenced from the same sample in a study of T cell responses to AZD1222 COVID-19 vaccine (dated by TCRdb to the early 2020s). Libraries came from the immunoSEQ multiplex PCR assay. The clones in this table, taken by TCRdb from immuneACCESS, are in-frame only. Not every clone is retained; where verified, under half of the shortfall comes from an unresolved V gene, and the cause of the rest is unknown. The sample contains 150,000 to 200,000 clones, 80% to 90% of them found a single time. The ten largest clones add up to about 4.1% of the sample. This specimen's time point label, per the study, means: about 28 days (+/-7) after the second vaccine dose. In light of the paper, this sample's treatment or condition label describes: meningococcal conjugate vaccine given as trial control. The sequences come from peripheral blood, collected 28 days after the second dose of the MenACWY control vaccine. These receptors were taken from an adult who received the MenACWY meningococcal vaccine as a control.

V usage is TRBV4-3 and J usage is TRBJ2-7, with D possibly called TRBD1 or TRBD2 (5 bases each). Per germline, CDR1 LGHNA and CDR2 YSLEER. The CDR3 has 15 residues. Trimming removed 0 bases at V and 6 bases at J, with 15 bases between. In DNA form, the CDR3 reads TGCGCCAGCAGCCAAGAAAGGCAGGGAGTAGGCGAGCAGTACTTC. Translated, it gives CASSQERQGVGEQYF.

The rearrangement links TRBV6-1 to TRBJ1-2; 7 nucleotides match TRBD1. Germline CDR1 MNHNS, CDR2 SASEGT. V shed 0 bases and J 10 bases; nucleotides not matched to a gene: 2. The CDR3 consists of 12 residues. The CDR3: CASSEAGQSYTF. In DNA form, the CDR3 reads TGTGCCAGCAGTGAAGCGGGACAGTCCTACACCTTC.

This clone has only one observation. The chain is built from TRBV18 and TRBJ2-1; either TRBD1 or TRBD2 may fit D (5 bases each). Trimming removed 2 bases from V and 5 bases from J, with 16 bases in between. The CDR3 covers 16 residues. In germline, CDR1 is KGHSH, CDR2 LQKENI. The CDR3: CASSPGGTGWDNEQFF. The CDR3 DNA is TGTGCCAGCTCACCAGGGGGAACGGGATGGGACAATGAGCAGTTCTTC.

This rearrangement joins TRBV12-3 or TRBV12-4 to TRBJ2-7; tentatively, D is TRBD1 (7 bases). This CDR3 is built from 13 residues. Trimming removed 6 bases from V and 4 bases from J, with 13 bases in between. DNA for the CDR3: TGTGCCAGCAGGCCAGGGGGGAGGTACGAGCAGTACTTC. Translating gives CASRPGGRYEQYF.

This clone showed up just a few times. This rearrangement joins TRBV6-5 to TRBJ1-1; 7 bases align to TRBD1. V shed 7 bases and J 0 bases; nucleotides not matched to a gene: 8. CDR3 length equals 15 residues. The germline V gene has CDR1 MNHEY and CDR2 SVGAGI. This CDR3 is CASTRDRLMNTEAFF. The CDR3 coding sequence is TGTGCCAGCACTCGGGACAGATTAATGAACACTGAAGCTTTCTTT.

This clone was picked up a small number of times. This sequence joins TRBV7-3 and TRBJ2-6, with D possibly matching TRBD2 (5 bases). CDR1 and CDR2 from the germline V gene are SGHTA and FQGTGA. The CDR3 covers 15 residues. Trimming left V 2 bases short and J 0 bases short, with 5 bases between. The chain's CDR3 is CASSLEGSGANVLTF. In DNA form, the CDR3 reads TGTGCCAGCAGCTTAGAGGGCTCTGGGGCCAACGTCCTGACTTTC.

This clone was observed a single time. The J gene is TRBJ2-7, the V gene TRBV5-5; no clear D. The CDR3 loop spans 13 amino acids. V was trimmed by 0 bases and J by 2 bases, leaving 6 bases between them. Germline CDR1 SGHKS, CDR2 YYEKEE (reference sequence). The CDR3 here is CASSLVRTYEQYF. As DNA, the CDR3 is TGTGCCAGCAGCTTGGTGAGAACCTACGAGCAGTACTTC.

The J gene is TRBJ2-7, the V gene TRBV7-2; possible D gene TRBD2, 6 bases. The CDR3 is made up of 17 amino acids. CDR1 and CDR2 (germline): SGHTA, FQGNSA. V gave up 5 bases and J gave up 3 bases, with 23 bases separating them. The CDR3 DNA reads TGTGCCAGCAGCGCGAGTACGGGAGCGCTTTGGGTCTACGAGCAGTACTTC. This codes for CASSASTGALWVYEQYF.

J is TRBJ2-7 and V is TRBV4-1, with D possibly TRBD2 on 6 matching bases. Germline V gene lookup returns CDR1 MGHRA and CDR2 YSYEKL. This CDR3 is 14 amino acids long. V gave up 0 bases and J gave up 2 bases, with 8 bases separating them. CDR3 nucleotides: TGCGCCAGCAGCCAAGATAGACTAGCCTACGAGCAGTACTTC. It codes for CASSQDRLAYEQYF.

This clone was recorded only once. V gene TRBV3-1 (or the pseudogene TRBV3-2) combines with J gene TRBJ2-7; D gene uncertain. CDR1 is LGHDT, CDR2 YNNKEL, per germline (reference sequence). Between the trimmed V and J ends, which lost 1 base and 2 bases, there was a span of 9 bases. CDR3 length equals 14 residues. The CDR3 sequence is CASSQGNRAYEQYF. The CDR3, as DNA: TGTGCCAGCAGCCAAGGGAACAGAGCCTACGAGCAGTACTTC.

The chain has TRBV30 and TRBJ1-4, with D hard to call. V was cut by 6 bases and J by 5 bases, with 13 bases left in between. This CDR3 region has 13 residues. CDR1 and CDR2 from the germline V gene are GTSNPN and SVGIG (reference sequence). CDR3 coding DNA: TGTGCCTGCCAGGAGCAGCCAAATGAAAAACTGTTTTTT. Translating it yields CACQEQPNEKLFF.

V and J are TRBV18 and TRBJ2-3; the D call may be TRBD1 or TRBD2 (5 bases each). The CDR3 runs 15 residues. Germline V gives CDR1 KGHSH, CDR2 LQKENI. V lost 3 bases and J 1 base, leaving 11 bases between the germline ends. The CDR3 DNA reads as TGTGCCAGCTCACCCCCGGGGACCCGCACAGATACGCAGTATTTT. Translation gives CASSPPGTRTDTQYF.

The chain carries TRBV5-4 and TRBJ1-2; D call uncertain. The V gene lost 4 bases and the J gene lost 4 bases, with 11 bases spanning the gap. CDR3 length equals 13 residues. In germline, CDR1 is SGHNT, CDR2 YYREEE (reference sequence). This chain's CDR3 is CASSTGPTYGYTF. In DNA, the CDR3 is TGTGCCAGCAGCACTGGACCGACCTATGGCTACACCTTC. Looking up the rest from reference TRBV5-4 and TRBJ1-2 gives the full variable domain: ETGVTQSPTHLIKTRGQQVTLRCSSQSGHNTVSWYQQALGQGPQFIFQYYREEENGRGNFPPRFSGLQFPNYSSELNVNALELDDSALYLCASSTGPTYGYTFGSGTRLTVV.

CDR3 protein: CASRQNLNYGYTF. The CDR3 region has the DNA TGTGCCAGCCGACAGAATCTTAACTATGGCTACACCTTC. The gene calls are TRBV27 and TRBJ1-2; D perhaps matches TRBD1 (5 bases). Trimming left V 8 bases short and J 1 base short, with 11 bases between. The CDR3 totals 13 residues. CDR1 is MNHEY and CDR2 is SMNVEV in the germline V gene (reference sequence).

This clone was found once. The CDR3 region is CASSFRAGDSYNEQFF. CDR3 DNA: TGTGCCAGCAGTTTTCGGGCGGGAGACTCCTACAATGAGCAGTTCTTC. V gene TRBV6-2 or TRBV6-3 combines with J gene TRBJ2-1, with TRBD2 matching 7 bases. Germline trimming cut 4 bases from V and 0 bases from J; bases unmatched to any gene: 6. The CDR3 is made up of 16 amino acids. Germline CDR1 and CDR2: MNHEY and SVGEGT.

This chain links TRBV28 with TRBJ1-5; unclear D gene. The ends were cut back, 3 bases at V and 0 bases at J, with 9 bases in the middle. Germline assignment: CDR1 MDHEN and CDR2 SYDVKM. This CDR3 spans 15 amino acids. The CDR3 loop is CASSFGHYSNQPQHF. CDR3 coding DNA: TGTGCCAGCAGTTTTGGTCATTATAGCAATCAGCCCCAGCATTTT. Drawing the rest from reference TRBV28 and TRBJ1-5, the complete variable domain is DVKVTQSSRYLVKRTGEKVFLECVQDMDHENMFWYRQDPGLGLRLIYFSYDVKMKEKGDIPEGYSVSREKKERFSLILESASTNQTSMYLCASSFGHYSNQPQHFGDGTRLSIL.

The J gene is TRBJ2-7, the V gene TRBV7-9; D gene unclear. Trimming shortened V by 1 base and J by 2 bases, and 6 bases separated the two germline ends. The CDR3 runs to 13 residues. Germline lookup yields CDR1 SEHNR and CDR2 FQNEAQ (reference sequence). CDR3 nucleotide sequence: TGTGCCAGCAGCTTAGTGCCCCCCTACGAGCAGTACTTC. Its protein is CASSLVPPYEQYF.

A single count supports this clone. The chain employs TRBV25-1 and TRBJ2-7; 8 nucleotides line up with TRBD1. In germline, CDR1 is MGHDK, CDR2 SYGVNS. V gave up 7 bases and J gave up 6 bases; unmatched junction bases: 2. This CDR3 contains 11 residues. The CDR3 spells CASKDRAEQYF. The CDR3 DNA sequence: TGTGCCAGCAAGGACAGGGCCGAGCAGTACTTC.

The V gene is TRBV19, the J gene TRBJ1-5; weak D call: TRBD1 (5 bases). The CDR3 has 14 amino acids. CDR1 LNHDA and CDR2 SQIVND come from the germline V gene (reference sequence). Trimming stripped 6 bases from V and 6 bases from J, with 15 bases between. CDR3 protein: CASSYQGSGQPQHF. CDR3 bases: TGTGCCAGTAGCTATCAGGGTTCGGGTCAGCCCCAGCATTTT.

This chain joins TRBV7-7 and TRBJ2-1, with 9 bases that match TRBD2. Looked up from germline, CDR1 is SSHAT and CDR2 is FNYEAQ (reference sequence). J gave up 10 bases and V 3 bases, and 10 bases lay outside the gene matches. There are 15 residues in the CDR3. CDR3 residues: CASSFELAGVGEQFF. CDR3 DNA sequence: TGTGCCAGCAGCTTCGAACTAGCGGGTGTGGGAGAGCAGTTCTTC. The variable domain in full, with the rest retrieved from reference TRBV7-7 and TRBJ2-1, is GAGVSQSPRYKVTKRGQDVTLRCDPISSHATLYWYQQALGQGPEFLTYFNYEAQPDKSGLPSDRFSAERPEGSISTLTIQRTEQRDSAMYRCASSFELAGVGEQFFGPGTRLTVL.

The chain employs TRBV10-3 and TRBJ2-1; 7 bases are a match to TRBD1. The CDR3 covers 15 residues. J lost 5 bases, V lost 5 bases, and 9 bases had no gene match. CDR1 is ENHRY, CDR2 SYGVKD, per germline. This chain's CDR3 is CAISLHGDRDNEQFF. CDR3 bases: TGTGCCATCAGTCTCCATGGGGACAGAGACAATGAGCAGTTCTTC.

The chain uses TRBV30 and TRBJ2-4, with a possible D match to TRBD1 (5 bases). V lost 2 bases, J lost 8 bases, and 13 bases lay in between. From germline, CDR1 is GTSNPN and CDR2 SVGIG (reference sequence). This CDR3 region has 13 residues. Here the CDR3 DNA reads TGTGCCTGGAGTCTGCAGGGATTATACATTCAGTACTTC. This codes for CAWSLQGLYIQYF.

This clone was seen just once. The V and J genes are TRBV28 and TRBJ1-5; 7 bases agree with TRBD1. Germline trimming cut 4 bases from V and 6 bases from J; bases unmatched to any gene: 15. This CDR3 is 17 amino acids long. The germline V gene has CDR1 MDHEN and CDR2 SYDVKM. CDR3: CASSSAASDRDTQPQHF. CDR3 nucleotide sequence: TGTGCCAGCAGTTCCGCCGCCTCAGACAGGGATACTCAGCCCCAGCATTTT.

The rearrangement links TRBV5-8 to TRBJ1-6; the D is unclear. Germline CDR1 reads SGHTS; CDR2 reads YDEGEE. V lost 4 bases and J lost 0, with 14 bases in between. The CDR3 extends over 17 amino acids. CDR3 DNA: TGTGCCAGCAGCCCGATGTTTCACCTCTCCTATAATTCACCCCTCCACTTT. Its translation is CASSPMFHLSYNSPLHF.

The chain joins TRBV30 to TRBJ1-1; D is perhaps TRBD1 (6 bases). Trimming stripped 5 bases from V and 6 bases from J, with 16 bases between. Germline V gene lookup returns CDR1 GTSNPN and CDR2 SVGIG (reference sequence). The length of the CDR3 is 13 residues. Written as DNA, the CDR3 is TGTGCCTGGTGTAGAGGGGGGAGTCCTGAAGCTTTCTTT. Translated, it gives CAWCRGGSPEAFF.